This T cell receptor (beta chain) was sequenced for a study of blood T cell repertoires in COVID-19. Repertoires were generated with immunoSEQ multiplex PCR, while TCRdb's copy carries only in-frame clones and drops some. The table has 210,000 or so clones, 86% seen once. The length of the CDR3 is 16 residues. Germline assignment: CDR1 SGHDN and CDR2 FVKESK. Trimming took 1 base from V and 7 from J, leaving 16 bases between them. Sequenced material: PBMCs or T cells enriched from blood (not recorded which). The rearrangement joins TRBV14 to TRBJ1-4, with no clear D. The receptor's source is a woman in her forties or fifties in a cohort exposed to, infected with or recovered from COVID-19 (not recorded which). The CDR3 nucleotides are TGTGCCAGCAGCCAAGGACGAAGGCCTCGGGGTGAAAAACTGTTTTTT. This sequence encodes CASSQGRRPRGEKLFF.